The subject of this entry is one T cell receptor beta chain. This clone has a count of ten or more. Its antigen specificity is not known. Qualities for individual bases were not recorded, and no much larger clone is one base off. The sample originates from a study of radiotherapy plus CTLA-4 blockade in lung cancer (dated by TCRdb to 2016 to 2019). Regarding the complete study: Objective responses occurred in roughly 19% of enrolled patients, and about 33% achieved disease control. General study outcomes and caveats: After treatment with radiotherapy and ipilimumab, TCR clones that originated in tumors expanded in peripheral blood. Increased serum interferon-beta after radiation, together with early dynamic changes in blood T cell clones, were reported to be the strongest predictors of response.

Library preparation employed the immunoSEQ multiplex PCR assay. Held by TCRdb, this immuneACCESS table contains in-frame sequences only and omits some clones. Under half of the omission traces to an unresolved V gene where checked; the cause of the rest is unknown. The sample yields about 77,000 clones; roughly 69% were counted once. Jointly, the top ten make up 8% to 10% of the sample. There are 15 amino acids in the CDR3, from cysteine to phenylalanine inclusive. Only the CDR3 portion is preserved as DNA: 45 bases, with reading frame beginning at the first base. Relative to germline, V is 0 bases shorter and J is 7 bases shorter, with 12 bases between their ends. Via the germline V gene, CDR1 is MGHRA and CDR2 YSYEKL. The study tested focal radiation therapy combined with CTLA-4 blockade (ipilimumab) in patients with chemo-refractory metastatic non-small-cell lung cancer.

Sequenced material: peripheral blood, taken from a patient treated with radiotherapy plus ipilimumab. The chain was built from TRBV4-1 and TRBJ1-4; the D gene is unclear. The source of this sequence is a human donor with non-small cell lung cancer whose response to radiotherapy plus ipilimumab could not be evaluated. The DNA sequence reads TGCGCCAGCAGCCAAGATTACTTCCTAGGTGAAAAACTGTTTTTT. Its translation reads: CASSQDYFLGEKLFF.